The entry below describes one T cell receptor beta chain. The data were obtained in a study of blood T cell repertoires in COVID-19. Overall study: Researchers got acute and convalescent COVID-19 samples from the United States, Italy and Spain. T cells, B-cell-depleted T cells, or PBMCs supplied cDNA or gDNA.

Assignment of participants to cohorts was predicated upon participant-reported clinical history. The table came from immunoSEQ multiplex PCR; TCRdb's copy has only in-frame clones and leaves some out. This table holds hundreds of thousands of clones, approximately 90% found once. The ends were cut back, 5 bases at V and 8 bases at J, with 25 bases in the middle. The CDR3 totals 17 residues. The germline gives CDR1 KGHSH, CDR2 LQKENI. The sequenced sample consisted of PBMCs or T cells enriched from blood (not recorded which). This chain joins TRBV18 and TRBJ1-5; D is ambiguous. The clonotype was recovered from a woman between 45 and 65 years old who had recovered from COVID-19. The CDR3 loop is CASSTTQAAQAGEPQHF. CDR3 in DNA: TGTGCCAGCTCAACGACGCAAGCGGCGCAGGCCGGGGAGCCCCAGCATTTT.